This T cell receptor beta chain stems from a study of T cell responses to AZD1222 COVID-19 vaccine. Points from the study as a whole: Among spike-specific TCRs, nearly half reportedly target unmutated variant regions. Donors were chiefly white British, with a greater number of females, and clonal diversity was perhaps underestimated.

Profiling relied on immunoSEQ multiplex PCR, and the TCRdb table lists in-frame clones only, not all of them. The data hold over 50,000 clones, with around 84% observed a single time. Germline CDR1 is SGHVS and CDR2 is FNYEAQ. The V gene lost 2 bases and the J gene lost 9 bases, with 5 bases spanning the gap. The CDR3 sequence is 12 residues long. Remarks on this clone: Its specificity is not known.

This clonotype was obtained from an adult in good health. V usage is TRBV7-6 and J usage is TRBJ1-6; D call uncertain. This specimen consisted of peripheral blood, obtained on day 0 of AZD1222 vaccination. Here the CDR3 DNA reads TGTGCCAGCAGCTTAACGGGTTCACCCCTCCACTTT. Translation gives CASSLTGSPLHF.